This TCR beta chain was profiled in a study of cytomegalovirus exposure and HLA in healthy donors. Turning to the study itself: Findings of an earlier analysis included around 120 million unique TCR beta sequences from some 200 million T cells. Points from the study as a whole: In an earlier analysis, in some 600 donors, most V segments appeared productive either ~87% or ~30% of the time. Later on, a genetic analysis was performed. It linked a missense variant in DCLRE1C with V- and J-gene trimming of TCR beta. Later analysis suggested links between common viral pathogens and several top significant clusters.

The PCR used 60 Vbeta and 13 Jbeta primers. TCRdb's copy holds only in-frame clones and misses some; the assay was immunoSEQ multiplex PCR. The table includes about 130,000 clones, about four fifths detected once. From germline, CDR1 is KGHSH and CDR2 LQKENI. Trimming took off 0 bases at V and 0 bases at J, with 9 bases between the two ends. This CDR3 has 16 amino acids. For this clone: Its cognate antigen is unknown. The identical CDR3 is also encoded by other nucleotide sequences in the sample.

The chain is built from TRBV18 and TRBJ2-1; D ambiguous. The sequence derives from a man aged 25 to 40 in good health. The sequenced material came from PBMCs. The CDR3: CASSPPSRSSYNEQFF. In nucleotides, the CDR3 is TGTGCCAGCTCACCACCGAGTCGGTCCTCCTACAATGAGCAGTTCTTC.